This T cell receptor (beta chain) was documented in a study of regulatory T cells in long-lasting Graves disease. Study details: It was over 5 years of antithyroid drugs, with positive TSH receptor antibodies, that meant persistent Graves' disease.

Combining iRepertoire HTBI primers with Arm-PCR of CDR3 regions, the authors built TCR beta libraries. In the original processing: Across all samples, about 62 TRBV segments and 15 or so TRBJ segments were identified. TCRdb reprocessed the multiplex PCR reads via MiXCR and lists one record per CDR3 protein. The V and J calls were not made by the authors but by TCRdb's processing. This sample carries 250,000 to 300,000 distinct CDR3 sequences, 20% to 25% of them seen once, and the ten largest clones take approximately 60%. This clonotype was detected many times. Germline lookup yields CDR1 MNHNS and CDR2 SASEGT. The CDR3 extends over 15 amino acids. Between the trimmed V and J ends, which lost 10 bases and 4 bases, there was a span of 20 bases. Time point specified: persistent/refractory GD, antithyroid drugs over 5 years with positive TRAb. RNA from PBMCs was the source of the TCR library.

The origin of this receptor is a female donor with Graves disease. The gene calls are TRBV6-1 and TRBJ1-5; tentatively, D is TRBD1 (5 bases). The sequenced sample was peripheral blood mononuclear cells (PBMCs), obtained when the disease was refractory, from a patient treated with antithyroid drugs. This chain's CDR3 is CATMPGVWRNQPQHF. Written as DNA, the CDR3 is TGTGCCACCATGCCGGGGGTCTGGAGAAATCAGCCCCAGCATTTT.